The 29 T cell receptor beta chains below come from one sample, sequenced in a study of T cells in Graves' hyperthyroidism and ophthalmopathy. What was amplified from RNA transcripts were TCR beta CDR3 regions. The HTBI primer set served for first-round RT-PCR of the TCR CDR3. In TCRdb, the multiplex PCR reads were re-called with MiXCR into one record per CDR3 protein. The repertoire holds hundreds of thousands of distinct CDR3 sequences, with approximately 14% as singletons. Sample: blood. These receptor sequences come from a woman aged 40 to 50 with Graves' ophthalmopathy.

This clonotype was found many times. The rearrangement uses TRBV15 and TRBJ2-5, with 12 positions matching TRBD2. V dropped 5 bases and J dropped 3; count of bases not matched to a gene: 10. The V gene's germline CDR1 is LNHNV and CDR2 YYDKDF (reference sequence). This CDR3 spans 17 amino acids. CDR3 DNA: TGTGCCACCAGCGGGGGCGACACTAGCGGGAGGAAAGAGACCCAGTACTTC. Translating it yields CATSGGDTSGRKETQYF.

In its sample, this clonotype was seen many times. The J gene is TRBJ2-5, the V gene TRBV10-3; 7 bases map to TRBD2. V lost 3 bases to trimming and J lost 3 bases; unmatched junction nucleotides: 4. The CDR3 has 14 amino acids. Germline V gene sequence: CDR1 ENHRY, CDR2 SYGVKD. DNA of the CDR3: TGTGCCATCAGTGATTCCGGGACTAAAGAGACCCAGTACTTC. Amino acid sequence: CAISDSGTKETQYF.

This clonotype showed up just a few times. CDR3 loop: CASSPKHSGNTIYF. The CDR3 nucleotides read TGTGCCAGCTCACCAAAACACTCTGGAAACACCATATATTTT. The chain is built from TRBV18 and TRBJ1-3; D is uncertain. Germline CDR1 KGHSH, CDR2 LQKENI. V gave up 2 bases and J gave up 0 bases, with 5 bases separating them. The CDR3 length is 14 residues.

This clonotype was counted ten times or more. This chain links TRBV5-4 with TRBJ2-2; TRBD2 matches at 9 bases. Germline trimming cut 4 bases from V and 2 bases from J; bases unmatched to any gene: 3. This CDR3 is built from 15 residues. Germline values: CDR1 SGHNT, CDR2 YYREEE (reference sequence). The CDR3 coding sequence is TGTGCCAGCAGCCTAGCGGGAATAAACACCGGGGAGCTGTTTTTT. It encodes CASSLAGINTGELFF.

This clonotype was picked up many times. The gene calls are TRBV28 and TRBJ1-5, with 10 bases that match TRBD1. The CDR3 consists of 16 residues. J was trimmed by 5 bases and V by 2 bases; bases with no gene match: 6. Per germline, CDR1 MDHEN and CDR2 SYDVKM. CDR3 in DNA: TGTGCCAGCAGTTTACCCGGGACAGGGGTTCATCAGCCCCAGCATTTT. Its protein product is CASSLPGTGVHQPQHF.

This clonotype was counted at least ten times. J is TRBJ1-5 and V is TRBV28; the match to TRBD1 covers 7 bases. The CDR3 runs 15 residues. Losses at the gene ends were 6 bases for V and 3 bases for J; bases not matched to a gene: 8. Germline V CDR1 and CDR2: MDHEN, SYDVKM. The CDR3 DNA sequence: TGTGCCAGCAGATACGACAGGGAGGACAATCAGCCCCAGCATTTT. Protein sequence: CASRYDREDNQPQHF.

In its sample, this clonotype was seen many times. V gene TRBV29-1 combines with J gene TRBJ2-5; D may correspond to TRBD1 or TRBD2 (5 bases each). Germline assignment: CDR1 SQVTM and CDR2 ANQGSEA. CDR3 length: 14 amino acids. Trimming shortened V by 1 base and J by 5 bases, and 14 bases separated the two germline ends. In nucleotides, the CDR3 is TGCAGCGTTGAAGGTGGGACCGGCGCGGAGACCCAGTACTTC. This sequence encodes CSVEGGTGAETQYF.

At least ten counts were recorded for this clonotype. This chain joins TRBV6-1 and TRBJ1-5; unclear D gene. V shed 4 bases and J shed 5 bases, with 9 bases lying between them. The germline V gene encodes CDR1 MNHNS and CDR2 SASEGT. The CDR3 runs 13 residues. As DNA, the CDR3 is TGTGCCAGCAGTGCACCCCCCTATCAGCCCCAGCATTTT. Its translation is CASSAPPYQPQHF.

This clonotype was recorded at least ten times. The chain employs TRBV5-4 and TRBJ2-7; D is undetermined. Per the germline V gene, CDR1 is SGHNT and CDR2 is YYREEE (reference sequence). The length of the CDR3 is 15 residues. V was cut by 0 bases and J by 2 bases, with 12 bases left in between. The CDR3: CASSLAGAATYEQYF. The CDR3 nucleotides are TGTGCCAGCAGCTTGGCCGGAGCCGCTACCTACGAGCAGTACTTC.

This clonotype came up a few times. J is TRBJ1-4 and V is TRBV30, with TRBD1 identical over 7 bases. CDR1 is GTSNPN, CDR2 SVGIG, per germline (reference sequence). Germline trimming cut 6 bases from V and 0 bases from J; bases unmatched to any gene: 4. CDR3 length: 14 residues. CDR3 in amino acids: CACSTGATNEKLFF. The CDR3 region has the DNA TGTGCCTGTTCCACAGGGGCAACTAATGAAAAACTGTTTTTT.

This clonotype turned up a few times. The chain is built from TRBV18 and TRBJ1-3; no definite D call. The CDR3 is 15 amino acids. Trimming took off 0 bases at V and 4 bases at J, with 10 bases between the two ends. Germline V CDR1 and CDR2: KGHSH, LQKENI. The CDR3 sequence is CASSPPITLGNTIYF. The CDR3 DNA reads TGTGCCAGCTCACCACCTATCACCCTGGGAAACACCATATATTTT.

V is TRBV19 and J is TRBJ1-5, with 8 positions matching TRBD1. CDR1 and CDR2 from the germline V gene are LNHDA and SQIVND (reference sequence). Trimming took 7 bases from V and 1 from J; bases not matched to a gene: 6. The CDR3 runs 15 residues. The CDR3 coding sequence is TGTGCCAGTACCCGGACAGGGAAGAGCAATCAGCCCCAGCATTTT. It codes for CASTRTGKSNQPQHF.

For this clonotype: A much larger clone sits a single nucleotide away, making a read error possible. The V call is TRBV27, the J call TRBJ2-7; 11 bases are a match to TRBD2. Trimming removed 3 bases from V and 5 bases from J; junction bases left unmatched: 3. The germline V gene has CDR1 MNHEY and CDR2 SMNVEV (reference sequence). The CDR3 covers 14 residues. CDR3 sequence: CASSFSGRANEQYF. The DNA of the CDR3 is TGTGCCAGCAGTTTTAGCGGGAGGGCCAACGAGCAGTACTTC.

Here the CDR3 reads CASSTGTSNTYEQYF. The CDR3 bases are TGTGCCAGTAGTACAGGGACTAGCAATACCTACGAGCAGTACTTC. The rearrangement links TRBV19 to TRBJ2-7; 9 bases are a match to TRBD2. Germline V gene sequence: CDR1 LNHDA, CDR2 SQIVND (reference sequence). The CDR3 length is 15 residues. Trimming took 4 bases from V and 2 from J; bases not matched to a gene: 6.

The V gene is TRBV2, the J gene TRBJ1-5; TRBD1 is a possible D gene (6 bases). This CDR3 is 16 amino acids long. The V end was cut by 5 bases, the J end by 4 bases, with 18 bases between. Looked up from germline, CDR1 is SNHLY and CDR2 is FYNNEI. DNA for the CDR3: TGTGCCAGCAGTCCTTACCACTCCAGGGGAAATCAGCCCCAGCATTTT. This encodes CASSPYHSRGNQPQHF.

This clonotype came up many times. The gene calls are TRBV12-5 and TRBJ2-7; no reliable D call. CDR1 and CDR2 from the germline V gene are LGHNT and FRNRAP. The CDR3 is made up of 13 amino acids. Trimming took 7 bases from V and 4 from J, leaving 14 bases between them. The CDR3 DNA reads TGTGCTAGTGCCTTAAGGGCCGATTACGAGCAGTACTTC. This sequence encodes CASALRADYEQYF.

The genes are TRBV12-3 or TRBV12-4 and TRBJ1-2; a weak D match, TRBD1 (5 bases). The CDR3 runs 15 residues. V lost 5 bases and J 2 bases, leaving 15 bases between the germline ends. Here the CDR3 reads CASSTHRDANYGYTF. In DNA form, the CDR3 reads TGTGCCAGCAGTACCCACCGGGACGCAAACTATGGCTACACCTTC.

V is TRBV28 and J is TRBJ2-5; 10 bases line up with TRBD2. Germline V CDR1 and CDR2: MDHEN, SYDVKM. The CDR3 sequence is 13 residues long. V was clipped by 10 bases and J by 4 bases; unmatched bases: 6. The CDR3 is CANSAGGTETQYF. DNA of the CDR3: TGTGCCAACTCAGCGGGAGGGACAGAGACCCAGTACTTC. Drawing the rest from reference TRBV28 and TRBJ2-5, the complete variable domain is DVKVTQSSRYLVKRTGEKVFLECVQDMDHENMFWYRQDPGLGLRLIYFSYDVKMKEKGDIPEGYSVSREKKERFSLILESASTNQTSMYLCANSAGGTETQYFGPGTRLLVL.

This clonotype was seen a handful of times. The rearrangement links TRBV3-1 to TRBJ2-2; tentatively, D is TRBD2 (5 bases). This CDR3 contains 16 residues. V was clipped by 5 bases and J by 5 bases, with 18 bases between them. Germline lookup yields CDR1 LGHDT and CDR2 YNNKEL (reference sequence). As DNA, the CDR3 is TGTGCCAGCAGCTACGTCCAGGACTCTCTTACCGGGGAGCTGTTTTTT. Residues: CASSYVQDSLTGELFF.

Many counts were recorded for this clonotype. The chain has TRBV20-1 and TRBJ1-2; D is unclear. The CDR3 is 13 residues long. V was clipped by 3 bases and J by 5 bases, with 13 bases between them. Per germline, CDR1 DFQATT and CDR2 SNEGSKA (reference sequence). CDR3 in DNA: TGCAGTGCTAGGGTTTCGGGGTGGTATGGCTACACCTTC. It specifies CSARVSGWYGYTF.

This clonotype was observed a handful of times. This chain connects TRBV30 to TRBJ2-5, with 13 bases lining up with TRBD2. With 5 bases clipped from V and 4 bases from J, the junction kept 4 bases outside the gene matches. The CDR3 sequence is 14 residues long. CDR1 and CDR2 from the germline V gene are GTSNPN and SVGIG (reference sequence). The CDR3 sequence: CAWELAGGPETQYF. In DNA form, the CDR3 reads TGTGCCTGGGAACTAGCGGGAGGGCCAGAGACCCAGTACTTC.

The gene calls are TRBV12-3 or TRBV12-4 and TRBJ2-4, with 11 bases identical to TRBD2. Germline trimming cut 2 bases from V and 3 bases from J; bases unmatched to any gene: 6. This CDR3 is built from 17 residues. CDR3 DNA: TGTGCCAGCAGTTTACGACTAGCGGGAACCTTCAAAAACATTCAGTACTTC. Its protein is CASSLRLAGTFKNIQYF.

The chain has TRBV10-3 and TRBJ1-1; D may be TRBD1 (5 bases). Germline-derived CDR1 and CDR2 are ENHRY and SYGVKD. Trimming left V 3 bases short and J 7 bases short, with 12 bases between. This CDR3 has 13 residues. CDR3 loop: CAISEEWQGEAFF. DNA for the CDR3: TGTGCCATCAGTGAAGAGTGGCAGGGTGAAGCTTTCTTT.

This clonotype was seen repeatedly, ten times or more. The genes are TRBV20-1 and TRBJ1-2; the D gene is possibly TRBD1 (6 bases). Germline CDR1 reads DFQATT; CDR2 reads SNEGSKA (reference sequence). This CDR3 has 13 residues. The V end lost 3 bases, the J end lost 6 bases, and 14 bases lay between the germline ends. CDR3 loop: CSASSMGGDGYTF. The CDR3, as DNA: TGCAGTGCTAGTTCAATGGGGGGCGATGGCTACACCTTC.

This clonotype was seen many times. The chain recombines TRBV7-2 with TRBJ2-4; D ambiguous. V lost 4 bases to trimming and J lost 10 bases, with 17 bases between them. Germline-derived CDR1 and CDR2 are SGHTA and FQGNSA. The length of the CDR3 is 14 residues. The CDR3: CASSSGSSLWIQYF. The DNA for the CDR3 is TGTGCCAGCAGCTCCGGATCATCTCTTTGGATTCAGTACTTC.

In its sample, this clonotype was seen many times. The V and J genes are TRBV12-3 or TRBV12-4 and TRBJ1-3, with D maybe TRBD1 (6 bases). V lost 4 bases and J 6 bases, leaving 13 bases between the germline ends. CDR3 size: 14 residues. The CDR3 DNA sequence: TGTGCCAGCAGTTACTACGGACAGTCAAACACCATATATTTT. Translating it yields CASSYYGQSNTIYF.

This clonotype was observed a few times. The CDR3 region has the DNA TGTGCCAGCAGTTACCCTAGGCGGGGGCGGTACAATGAGCAGTTCTTC. Encoded protein: CASSYPRRGRYNEQFF. The chain carries TRBV6-2 or TRBV6-3 and TRBJ2-1; D might be TRBD2 (7 bases). CDR1 is MNHEY and CDR2 is SVGEGT in the germline V gene. The CDR3 is 16 amino acids. V was pared by 2 bases and J by 4 bases, with 15 bases between.

The chain recombines TRBV4-2 with TRBJ2-5; 15 nucleotides align to TRBD2. The CDR3 spans 16 residues. V dropped 1 base and J dropped 4; count of bases not matched to a gene: 1. CDR1 and CDR2 from the germline V gene are LGHNA and YNFKEQ. In DNA, the CDR3 is TGTGCCAGCAGCCAAGGGACTAGCGGGAGGGCAGAGACCCAGTACTTC. Residues: CASSQGTSGRAETQYF.

This clonotype was picked up many times. The chain carries TRBV13 and TRBJ2-7, with D perhaps matching TRBD2 (6 bases). V was pared by 3 bases and J by 2 bases, with 11 bases between. The germline gives CDR1 PRHDT, CDR2 FYEKMQ (reference sequence). There are 14 residues in the CDR3. The CDR3: CASSFTGETYEQYF. DNA for the CDR3: TGTGCCAGCAGCTTCACGGGAGAAACCTACGAGCAGTACTTC.